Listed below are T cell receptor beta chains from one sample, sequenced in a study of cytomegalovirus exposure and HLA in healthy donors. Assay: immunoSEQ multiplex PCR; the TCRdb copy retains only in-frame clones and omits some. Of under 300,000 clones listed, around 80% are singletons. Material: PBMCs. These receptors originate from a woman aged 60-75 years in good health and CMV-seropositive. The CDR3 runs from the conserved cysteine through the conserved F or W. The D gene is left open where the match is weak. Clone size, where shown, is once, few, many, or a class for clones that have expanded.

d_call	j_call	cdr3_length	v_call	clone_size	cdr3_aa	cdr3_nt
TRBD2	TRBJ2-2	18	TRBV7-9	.	CSSSLILTSGMNTGELFF	TGTTCCAGCAGCTTAATTTTGACTAGCGGGATGAACACCGGGGAGCTGTTTTTT
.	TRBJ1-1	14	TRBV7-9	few	CSSSIRSFSGEAFF	TGTTCCAGCAGCATCCGAAGCTTTTCGGGGGAAGCTTTCTTT
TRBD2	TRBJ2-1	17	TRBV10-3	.	CAISESTSGKAYNEQFF	TGTGCCATCAGTGAGTCCACTAGCGGGAAGGCATACAATGAGCAGTTCTTC
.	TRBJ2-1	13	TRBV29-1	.	CSVRELAGHEQFF	TGCAGCGTACGGGAACTAGCCGGGCATGAGCAGTTCTTC
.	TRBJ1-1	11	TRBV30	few	CAWSVLVEAFF	TGTGCCTGGAGTGTACTGGTTGAAGCTTTCTTT
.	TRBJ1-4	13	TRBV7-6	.	CASSDRGFEKLFF	TGTGCCAGCAGCGATAGGGGGTTTGAAAAACTGTTTTTT
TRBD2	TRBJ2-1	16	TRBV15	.	CATSREREAPYNEQFF	TGTGCCACCAGCAGAGAGCGGGAGGCACCCTACAATGAGCAGTTCTTC
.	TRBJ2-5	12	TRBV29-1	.	CSVVPVQETQYF	TGCAGCGTTGTCCCCGTTCAAGAGACCCAGTACTTC
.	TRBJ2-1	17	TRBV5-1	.	CASSLGAGPGSYNEQFF	TGCGCCAGCAGCTTGGGTGCAGGGCCTGGTTCCTACAATGAGCAGTTCTTC
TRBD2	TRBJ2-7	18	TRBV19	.	CASSPAASGSGGSYEQYF	TGTGCCAGTAGTCCCGCGGCTAGCGGGAGTGGGGGCTCCTACGAGCAGTACTTC
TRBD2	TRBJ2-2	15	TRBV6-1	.	CASRFPGLEAGELFF	TGTGCCAGCAGGTTTCCGGGACTAGAAGCCGGGGAGCTGTTTTTT
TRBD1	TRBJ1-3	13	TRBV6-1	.	CASSGQGRDTIYF	TGTGCCAGCAGCGGACAGGGGCGGGACACCATATATTTT
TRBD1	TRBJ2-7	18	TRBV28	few	CASSLFRIPGQGSYEQYF	TGTGCCAGCAGTTTATTTAGGATCCCGGGACAGGGATCCTACGAGCAGTACTTC
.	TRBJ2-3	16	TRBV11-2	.	CASSPEDFFGTDTQYF	TGTGCCAGCAGCCCGGAGGACTTTTTCGGCACAGATACGCAGTATTTT
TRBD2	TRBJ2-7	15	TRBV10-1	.	CASSLAGPPGYEQYF	TGCGCCAGCAGCCTAGCGGGTCCACCTGGGTACGAGCAGTACTTC
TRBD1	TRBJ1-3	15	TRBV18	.	CASSMGQGSGNTIYF	TGTGCCAGCTCAATGGGACAGGGAAGTGGAAACACCATATATTTT
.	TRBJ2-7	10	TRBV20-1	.	CSASGYEQYF	TGCAGTGCCAGCGGGTACGAGCAGTACTTC
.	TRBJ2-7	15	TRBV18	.	CASSPWSGNPYEQYF	TGTGCCAGCTCACCGTGGTCAGGGAATCCCTACGAGCAGTACTTC
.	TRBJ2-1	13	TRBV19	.	CASSAAAYNEQFF	TGTGCCAGTAGTGCTGCGGCCTACAATGAGCAGTTCTTC
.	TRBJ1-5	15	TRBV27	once	CASSVQGYSNQPQHF	TGTGCCAGCAGCGTACAGGGTTATAGCAATCAGCCCCAGCATTTT
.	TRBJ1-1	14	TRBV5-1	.	CASRYTGPNTEAFF	TGCGCCAGCAGATACACAGGTCCGAACACTGAAGCTTTCTTT
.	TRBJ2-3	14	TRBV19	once	CASSIKGNLDTQYF	TGTGCCAGTAGTATTAAGGGGAACTTAGATACGCAGTATTTT
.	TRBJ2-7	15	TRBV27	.	CASSSPVEGFLEQYF	TGTGCCAGCAGTTCCCCCGTGGAGGGCTTCCTGGAGCAGTACTTC
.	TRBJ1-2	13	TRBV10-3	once	CAITQGLGDGYTF	TGTGCCATCACGCAGGGCCTTGGGGATGGCTACACCTTC
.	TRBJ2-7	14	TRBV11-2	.	CASSPGTVSYEQYF	TGTGCCAGCAGCCCCGGTACGGTCTCCTACGAGCAGTACTTC
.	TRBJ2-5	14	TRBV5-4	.	CASSRGAVQETQYF	TGTGCCAGCAGCCGGGGGGCAGTCCAAGAGACCCAGTACTTC
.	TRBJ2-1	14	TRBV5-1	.	CASSLVAEYNEQFF	TGCGCCAGCAGCTTGGTTGCGGAATACAATGAGCAGTTCTTC
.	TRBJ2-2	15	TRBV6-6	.	CASSSDWLNTGELFF	TGTGCCAGCAGTTCGGACTGGTTAAACACCGGGGAGCTGTTTTTT
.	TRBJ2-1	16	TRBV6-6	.	CASSYSKVGQYNEQFF	TGTGCCAGCAGTTACTCGAAGGTAGGACAGTACAATGAGCAGTTCTTC
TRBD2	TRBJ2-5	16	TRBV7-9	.	CASSLGVGTRSQTQYF	TGTGCCAGCAGCTTAGGAGTTGGGACTAGGTCCCAGACCCAGTACTTC
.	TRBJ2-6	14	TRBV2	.	CASSAGSGANVLTF	TGTGCCAGCAGTGCGGGCTCTGGGGCCAACGTCCTGACTTTC
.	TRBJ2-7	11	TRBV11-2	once	CASSDTGEQYF	TGTGCCAGCAGCGATACTGGCGAGCAGTACTTC
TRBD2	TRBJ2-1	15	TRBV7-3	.	CASSPWTSGYNEQFF	TGTGCCAGCAGCCCTTGGACTAGCGGGTACAATGAGCAGTTCTTC
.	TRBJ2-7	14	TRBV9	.	CASSVTSLSYEQYF	TGTGCCAGCAGCGTAACTAGCTTGTCTTACGAGCAGTACTTC
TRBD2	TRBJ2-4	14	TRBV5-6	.	CASSLQLAENIQYF	TGTGCCAGCAGCTTGCAACTAGCGGAGAACATTCAGTACTTC
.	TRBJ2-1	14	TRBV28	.	CASSLWALYNEQFF	TGTGCCAGCAGTTTATGGGCTTTATACAATGAGCAGTTCTTC
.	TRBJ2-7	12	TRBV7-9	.	CSSSRTVYEQYF	TGTTCCAGCAGCCGCACAGTCTACGAGCAGTACTTC
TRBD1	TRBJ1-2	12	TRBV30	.	CACSTGWGGYTF	TGTGCCTGTTCGACAGGGTGGGGTGGCTACACCTTC